Reported below is one T cell receptor beta chain. The antigen is unknown. Germline CDR1 reads DFQATT; CDR2 reads SNEGSKA (reference sequence). The CDR3 is 14 residues long. The V and J ends lost 1 base and 6 bases, in that order; junction bases with no gene match: 7. A second PCR, run for roughly 7 to 12 cycles, used a sample-barcoded 5' primer plus a J-beta primer mix. TCRdb redid the calling of the 5' RACE reads with MiXCR, one entry per CDR3 protein. The sample yields 790,000 or so distinct CDR3 sequences, about 45% seen once. A minimum of 6 micrograms of total RNA was extracted per sample. The sample belongs to a study of blood T cells in healthy people across ages. Overall study findings and caveats: Observed TCR beta diversity per million T cells went down as age went up. This fall followed a roughly linear course with age. Unknown CMV status may confound age-related changes in expanded clones. Diversity figures derived from one million T cells were judged to underestimate the true value.

The TCR sequence derives from a man older than 75 in good health. This sequence joins TRBV20-1 and TRBJ1-2, with TRBD1 identical over 8 bases. The sequencing sample was made of blood. The CDR3 here is CSARGGRGLNGYTF. The DNA of the CDR3 is TGCAGTGCTAGAGGAGGCAGGGGGCTCAATGGCTACACCTTC.